Included here is one T cell receptor beta chain sequence, with context. Its antigen remains unknown. This may be a read error: a much more frequent sequence differs by one nucleotide. This entry is derived from a study of T cells in Graves' hyperthyroidism and ophthalmopathy. The CDR3 spans 15 residues. CDR1 and CDR2 (germline): GTSNPN, SVGIG (reference sequence). Study findings and constraints: Clonotypes that were expanded in thyroid above 0.001 mostly appeared in blood too. Using 13 V-J features, a model discriminated ophthalmopathy from stable hyperthyroidism.

Isolation of PBMCs was performed on around 9.8 ml fresh peripheral blood. Amplified TCR beta CDR3 regions came from RNA transcripts. First-round RT-PCR of the TCR CDR3 relied on the HTBI primer set. TCRdb passed the multiplex PCR reads through MiXCR, listing each CDR3 protein once. The sample includes over 400,000 distinct CDR3 sequences, roughly 23% of them seen just once. V gene TRBV30 combines with J gene TRBJ1-1, with D tentatively TRBD1 (5 bases). The sample consisted of blood. The clonotype was recovered from a woman between 70 and 85 years old with Graves' ophthalmopathy. The DNA for the CDR3 is TGTGCCCGGAGTGGCAGGGCCCTTATGAACACTGAAGCTTTCTTT. This gives the protein CARSGRALMNTEAFF.